The source of this TCR beta chain is a study of blood T cell repertoires in COVID-19. Study-level background: COVID-19 samples collected from the United States, Italy and Spain covered acute and convalescent phases.

As originally analysed: Amplifying reference gene primers gave estimates of nucleated cell counts. Sequencing was performed with immunoSEQ multiplex PCR; in TCRdb, only in-frame clones are kept and a portion is missing. V, J and clone size derive from that table, while D and trimming were established from the DNA sequence. The data hold a few hundred thousand clones, with roughly 90% observed a single time. Material: peripheral blood. This TCR derives from a man aged 40-55 years with acute or convalescent COVID-19.

CDR3 amino acids: CAWSTLNRGAGYTF. In DNA form, the CDR3 reads TGTGCCTGGAGTACTCTCAACAGGGGGGCTGGCTACACCTTC. The rearrangement uses TRBV30 and TRBJ1-2; TRBD1 matches 8 bases. This CDR3 comprises 14 residues. V shed 2 bases, J shed 7 bases, and the junction held 9 bases outside the gene matches. The germline V gene encodes CDR1 GTSNPN and CDR2 SVGIG (reference sequence).